This note documents a single TCR beta chain sequence. Assay used: immunoSEQ multiplex PCR; TCRdb lists only in-frame clones, some missing. The sample gives 65,000 to 85,000 clones, around four fifths of which show up once; about 1.8% is in the top ten. This record belongs to a study of OX40 agonist ivuxolimab in advanced cancers. The V segment lost 0 bases and the J segment 5 bases; nucleotides outside the gene matches: 4. CDR3 length: 14 residues. Germline V gene data show CDR1 as SGHRS and CDR2 as YFSETQ. The TCR comes from an adult with an advanced solid tumor such as melanoma, head and neck, liver or kidney cancer. This sample comprised CD4+ or CD8+ T cells sorted from blood, obtained in a trial of the OX40 agonist ivuxolimab. The chain is built from TRBV5-1 and TRBJ2-5, with 7 bases that match TRBD2. CDR3 sequence reads: CASSLVGEGETQYF. The CDR3 DNA follows: TGCGCCAGCAGCTTGGTCGGGGAGGGCGAGACCCAGTACTTC.